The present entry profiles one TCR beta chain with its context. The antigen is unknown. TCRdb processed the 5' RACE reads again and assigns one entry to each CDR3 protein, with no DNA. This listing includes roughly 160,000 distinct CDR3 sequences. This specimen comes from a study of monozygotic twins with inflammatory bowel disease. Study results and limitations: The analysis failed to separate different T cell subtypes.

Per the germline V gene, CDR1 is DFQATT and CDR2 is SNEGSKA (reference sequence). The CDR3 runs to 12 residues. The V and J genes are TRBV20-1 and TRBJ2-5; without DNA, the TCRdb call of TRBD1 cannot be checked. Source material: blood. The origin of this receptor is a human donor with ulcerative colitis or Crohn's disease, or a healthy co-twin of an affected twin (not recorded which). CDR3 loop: CSAVGRGETQYF.